This T cell receptor beta chain originates from a study of CD8 T cells in ankylosing spondylitis. TCRdb itself ran the 5' RACE reads through MiXCR, one entry per CDR3 protein. This table holds roughly 250,000 distinct CDR3 sequences, over 9.5% found once. Germline V gene sequence: CDR1 MNHEY, CDR2 SMNVEV (reference sequence). The CDR3 loop spans 15 amino acids. J gave up 1 base and V 6 bases, and 8 bases lay outside the gene matches. Study conclusions and caveats: A motif of eight highly homologous TCR beta variants was seen as apparently characteristic of ankylosing spondylitis blood. There were earlier reports of some motif variants in reactive arthritis synovial fluid and blood. Peripheral blood samples showed relatively rare disease-linked clones, and these clones were CD8+.

This clonotype was seen ten or more times. Its antigen is still unknown. Material for sequencing was blood, either unsorted or a sorted T cell fraction (not recorded which). The receptor comes from a male donor with ankylosing spondylitis or in good health (not recorded which). The genes are TRBV27 and TRBJ2-5, with 7 bases aligning to TRBD1. The CDR3 here is CASRHTTGSQETQYF. CDR3 DNA: TGTGCCAGCAGGCACACGACAGGGTCCCAAGAGACCCAGTACTTC.